The 15 T cell receptor beta chains presented below share a single source sample, sequenced in a study of identical twins. MiXCR, run by TCRdb on the 5' RACE reads, gives a single entry per CDR3 protein. This table has 420,000 or so distinct CDR3 sequences, around 18% appearing once. Sample: naive T cells sorted from blood. These receptors came from a man between 45 and 60 years old in good health.

The rearrangement joins TRBV20-1 to TRBJ2-3; tentative D call: TRBD1 (5 bases). The CDR3 has 12 residues. Per the germline V gene, CDR1 is DFQATT and CDR2 is SNEGSKA (reference sequence). The CDR3: CSNRYSADTQYF. The CDR3, as DNA: TGCAGCAACAGGTATTCCGCAGATACGCAGTATTTT.

This clonotype was seen a handful of times. The V and J genes are TRBV12-3 or TRBV12-4 and TRBJ2-1; possibly TRBD2 for D (6 bases). CDR3 size: 19 residues. V was cut by 4 bases and J by 2 bases, with 24 bases left in between. As DNA, the CDR3 is TGTGCCAGCAGTTCCATACGGGGGAGGACCGGGTTCCCCTACAATGAGCAGTTCTTC. It is translated as CASSSIRGRTGFPYNEQFF.

This clonotype was detected ten times or more. V and J are TRBV12-3 or TRBV12-4 and TRBJ2-7; 7 bases align to TRBD2. V gave up 5 bases and J gave up 0 bases; unmatched junction bases: 4. The CDR3 covers 14 residues. The CDR3 DNA is TGTGCCAGCAGTCGTCGGGGGGACTCCTACGAGCAGTACTTC. It encodes CASSRRGDSYEQYF.

The chain links TRBV6-5 to TRBJ1-1; tentative D call: TRBD1 (5 bases). Germline V CDR1 and CDR2: MNHEY, SVGAGI. V was pared by 0 bases and J by 3 bases, with 17 bases between. CDR3 length: 17 amino acids. The CDR3 DNA is TGTGCCAGCAGTTACTCAAGGGACGGGTTCGGGGACACTGAAGCTTTCTTT. Encoded protein: CASSYSRDGFGDTEAFF.

This clonotype was detected a few times. This chain joins TRBV5-1 and TRBJ2-1, with TRBD2 matching 9 bases. Germline V lookup: CDR1 SGHRS, CDR2 YFSETQ. J was trimmed by 9 bases and V by 0 bases; bases with no gene match: 10. CDR3 length equals 16 residues. The CDR3 region is CASSLAGGRALGEQFF. The CDR3 nucleotides are TGCGCCAGCAGCTTGGCTGGCGGGAGGGCCTTAGGTGAGCAGTTCTTC.

There are many counts of this clonotype. The V call is TRBV5-1, the J call TRBJ2-7; TRBD2 agrees at 13 bases. J gave up 6 bases and V 4 bases, and 13 bases lay outside the gene matches. Looked up from germline, CDR1 is SGHRS and CDR2 is YFSETQ. There are 17 residues in the CDR3. CDR3 residues: CASSKRTSGSVGGEQYF. The CDR3, as DNA: TGCGCCAGCAGCAAGAGGACTAGCGGGAGTGTGGGCGGCGAGCAGTACTTC.

The chain joins TRBV5-6 to TRBJ1-5, with 7 bases fitting TRBD1. Trimming at V came to 2 bases and at J to 2 bases, leaving 4 bases not matched to a gene. There are 15 residues in the CDR3. The germline V gene encodes CDR1 SGHDT and CDR2 YYEEEE. This CDR3 is CASSLLRGRNQPQHF. For the CDR3, the DNA is TGTGCCAGCAGCTTATTAAGGGGGCGCAATCAGCCCCAGCATTTT. The complete variable domain, with remaining parts taken from reference TRBV5-6 and TRBJ1-5, reads DAGVTQSPTHLIKTRGQQVTLRCSPKSGHDTVSWYQQALGQGPQFIFQYYEEEERQRGNFPDRFSGHQFPNYSSELNVNALLLGDSALYLCASSLLRGRNQPQHFGDGTRLSIL.

This chain connects TRBV10-3 to TRBJ2-3, with D perhaps assigned TRBD1 or TRBD2 (5 bases each). The germline V and J ends were trimmed by 7 bases and 10 bases, with 15 bases remaining between them. The length of the CDR3 is 12 residues. The germline V gene has CDR1 ENHRY and CDR2 SYGVKD. This CDR3 reads CAINGATGSQYF. CDR3 bases: TGTGCCATCAACGGGGCTACTGGTTCGCAGTATTTT.

CDR3 in DNA: TGCAGCAGCCGGGACAGGGGGTCCAAAAACATTCAGTACTTC. Translated, it gives CSSRDRGSKNIQYF. J is TRBJ2-4 and V is TRBV29-1, with 11 positions matching TRBD1. This CDR3 spans 14 amino acids. CDR1 and CDR2 from the germline V gene are SQVTM and ANQGSEA. V lost 8 bases to trimming and J lost 2 bases; unmatched junction nucleotides: 5.

Many counts were recorded for this clonotype. This rearrangement joins TRBV5-5 to TRBJ2-5; TRBD1 is a possible D gene (6 bases). V lost 3 bases to trimming and J lost 0 bases, with 9 bases between them. The germline gives CDR1 SGHKS, CDR2 YYEKEE (reference sequence). The CDR3 runs to 14 residues. The chain's CDR3 is CASSYDRYQETQYF. CDR3 bases: TGTGCCAGCAGCTATGACAGGTACCAAGAGACCCAGTACTTC.

The V gene is TRBV20-1, the J gene TRBJ2-7; D is ambiguous. The CDR3 contains 14 residues. Between the trimmed V and J ends, which lost 3 bases and 2 bases, there was a span of 14 bases. The germline CDR1 and CDR2 sequences are DFQATT and SNEGSKA (reference sequence). As DNA, the CDR3 is TGCAGTGCTAGCAGAAGTCGTACTGCCTACGAGCAGTACTTC. This codes for CSASRSRTAYEQYF.

This clonotype showed up many times. J is TRBJ2-3 and V is TRBV20-1; D may be TRBD2 (7 bases). The CDR3 runs 15 residues. The ends were cut back, 6 bases at V and 0 bases at J, with 16 bases in the middle. Per germline, CDR1 DFQATT and CDR2 SNEGSKA (reference sequence). CDR3 sequence reads: CSAIRGGRSTDTQYF. The CDR3 nucleotides read TGCAGTGCGATCAGGGGAGGGAGGAGCACAGATACGCAGTATTTT.

This clonotype has more than one count but fewer than ten. V usage is TRBV12-3 or TRBV12-4 and J usage is TRBJ2-1; 7 nucleotides align to TRBD1. The CDR3 length is 15 residues. V was pared by 6 bases and J by 4 bases, with 9 bases of the junction left unmatched. The CDR3 is CASRTTGIGYNEQFF. The CDR3 DNA reads as TGTGCCAGCAGGACGACAGGGATCGGATACAATGAGCAGTTCTTC.

A few counts support this clonotype. The gene calls are TRBV20-1 and TRBJ2-1; the match to TRBD2 covers 9 bases. The J segment lost 5 bases and the V segment lost 3 bases, leaving 17 bases of the junction unmatched. Per the germline V gene, CDR1 is DFQATT and CDR2 is SNEGSKA (reference sequence). The CDR3 is 18 amino acids. CDR3 sequence reads: CSASGPLEASGDHNEQFF. As DNA, the CDR3 is TGCAGTGCTAGTGGCCCACTCGAGGCTAGCGGGGACCACAATGAGCAGTTCTTC.

This clonotype was observed a handful of times. The genes are TRBV5-1 and TRBJ2-3, with TRBD2 identical over 7 bases. V lost 2 bases to trimming and J lost 1 base; unmatched junction nucleotides: 4. The CDR3 is made up of 15 amino acids. Germline-derived CDR1 and CDR2 are SGHRS and YFSETQ. CDR3 loop: CASSLAGLRTDTQYF. CDR3 sequence (DNA): TGCGCCAGCAGCTTAGCGGGGCTTCGCACAGATACGCAGTATTTT.